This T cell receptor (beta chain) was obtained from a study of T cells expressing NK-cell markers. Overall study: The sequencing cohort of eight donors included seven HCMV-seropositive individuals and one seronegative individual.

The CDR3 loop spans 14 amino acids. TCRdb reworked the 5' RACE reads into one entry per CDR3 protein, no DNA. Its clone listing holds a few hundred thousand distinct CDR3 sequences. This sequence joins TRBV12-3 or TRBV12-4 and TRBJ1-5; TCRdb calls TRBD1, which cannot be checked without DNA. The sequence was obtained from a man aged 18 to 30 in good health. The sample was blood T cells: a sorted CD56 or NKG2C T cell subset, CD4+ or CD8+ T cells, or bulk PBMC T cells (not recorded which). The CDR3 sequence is CASTTDGGLQPQHF.